The present T cell receptor (beta chain) was sequenced within a study of blood T cells in healthy people across ages. General study findings and limits: Observed TCR beta diversity per million T cells went down as age went up. This fall followed a roughly linear course with age. What prevented conclusive comparison of naive and antigen-experienced cells was that PBMCs were unsorted. Samples with more naive T cells showed higher observed beta diversity.

In each sample, at least 7 million PBMCs were isolated. In its sample, this clonotype was seen once. Its antigen is unknown. From germline, CDR1 is SGDLS and CDR2 YYNGEE. V was pared by 1 base and J by 11 bases, with 18 bases between. CDR3 length: 14 amino acids. A J-beta primer mix and a sample-barcoded 5' primer were used in a second PCR of roughly 7 to 12 cycles. TCRdb fed the 5' RACE reads into MiXCR, producing one record per CDR3 protein. The sample has around 500,000 distinct CDR3 sequences, roughly 48% seen once. This sequence originates from an elderly man in good health. The sample was blood. The chain links TRBV9 to TRBJ2-5; D is perhaps TRBD1 (5 bases). CDR3 sequence reads: CASSVSGSRDEQYF. The DNA of the CDR3 is TGTGCCAGCAGCGTATCAGGTAGCAGGGATGAGCAGTACTTC.